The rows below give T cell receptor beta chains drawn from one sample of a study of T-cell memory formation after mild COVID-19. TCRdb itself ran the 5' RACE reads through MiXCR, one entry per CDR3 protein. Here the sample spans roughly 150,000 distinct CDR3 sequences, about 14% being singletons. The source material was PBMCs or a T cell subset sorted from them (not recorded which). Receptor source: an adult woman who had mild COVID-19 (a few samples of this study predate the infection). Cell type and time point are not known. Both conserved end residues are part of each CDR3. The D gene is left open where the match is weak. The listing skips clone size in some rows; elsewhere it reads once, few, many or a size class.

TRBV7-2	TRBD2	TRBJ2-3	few	TGTGCCAGCAGCTTCAGCAGCGGGAGGTTTAGCTCACCCCGAATAACTAGCACAGATACGCAGTATTTT	CASSFSSGRFSSPRITSTDTQYF
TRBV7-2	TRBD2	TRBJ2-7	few	TGTGCCAGCAGCTTAGCGCCCTCTAGCGGGAGGGACTACGAGCAGTACTTC	CASSLAPSSGRDYEQYF
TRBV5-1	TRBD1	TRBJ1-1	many	TGCGCCAGCAGCTTGGACAGACAGGGCCGGAACACTGAAGCTTTCTTT	CASSLDRQGRNTEAFF
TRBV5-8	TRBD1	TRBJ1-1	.	TGTGCCAGCAGCGCAACCGGGACAGGGTCTGAAGCTTTCTTT	CASSATGTGSEAFF
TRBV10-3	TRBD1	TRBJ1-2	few	TGTGCCATCAGTGGGAAGGGACAGCCAAATCTCTATGGCTACACCTTC	CAISGKGQPNLYGYTF
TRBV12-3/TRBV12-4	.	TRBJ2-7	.	TGTGCCAGCAGTCCCGGGAGTCTGGGGGAGCAGTACTTC	CASSPGSLGEQYF
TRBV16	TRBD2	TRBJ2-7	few	TGTGCCAGCAGCCCTAGACTAGCGGGAGTACGCGAGCAGTACTTC	CASSPRLAGVREQYF
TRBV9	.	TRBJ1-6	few	TGTGCCAGCAGCCCACAGGGAGAGAGTTCACCCCTCCACTTT	CASSPQGESSPLHF
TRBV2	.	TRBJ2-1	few	TGTGCCAGCACCGTACAGGGAAGTGAGCAGTTCTTC	CASTVQGSEQFF
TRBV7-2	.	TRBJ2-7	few	TGTGCCAGCAGCTCAGCCTCGGAGGGCTACGAGCAGTACTTC	CASSSASEGYEQYF
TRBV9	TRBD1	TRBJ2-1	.	TGTGCCAGCAGCGTAGTTGGACAGGGCCTAATAAGCTCCTACAATGAGCAGTTCTTC	CASSVVGQGLISSYNEQFF
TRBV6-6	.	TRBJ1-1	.	TGTGCCAGCCGCCGGTTGGGGGGTGGCGTGAACACTGAAGCTTTCTTT	CASRRLGGGVNTEAFF
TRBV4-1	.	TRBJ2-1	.	TGCGCCAGCAGCCAGCGGACTCTCGATGAGCAGTTCTTC	CASSQRTLDEQFF
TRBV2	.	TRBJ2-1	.	TGTGCCAGCAGTGAAACGATTGATGAGCAGTTCTTC	CASSETIDEQFF